This TCR beta chain derives from a study of blood T cell repertoires in COVID-19. Study summary: Acute-phase and convalescent COVID-19 samples originated in the United States, Italy and Spain. In each case, the material was cDNA or gDNA derived from T cells, B-cell-depleted T cells, or PBMCs.

Methods used by the authors: Reference gene primer amplification yielded estimated nucleated cell counts. Here immunoSEQ multiplex PCR was the method, and the copy in TCRdb shows in-frame clones only, minus some. V and J calls and clone size are given by that table; D and trimming were obtained from the DNA. The sample contains about 44,000 clones, 89% of which appear only once. V gave up 6 bases and J gave up 2 bases, with 14 bases separating them. Per germline, CDR1 MNHEY and CDR2 SMNVEV (reference sequence). The CDR3 is 14 residues long. What was sequenced was peripheral blood. The chain has TRBV27 and TRBJ2-7; D might be TRBD1 (6 bases). The receptor's source is a man between 65 and 85 years old with active COVID-19. Here the CDR3 reads CASSPGQFTYEQYF. DNA of the CDR3: TGTGCCAGCAGCCCCGGACAGTTCACCTACGAGCAGTACTTC.